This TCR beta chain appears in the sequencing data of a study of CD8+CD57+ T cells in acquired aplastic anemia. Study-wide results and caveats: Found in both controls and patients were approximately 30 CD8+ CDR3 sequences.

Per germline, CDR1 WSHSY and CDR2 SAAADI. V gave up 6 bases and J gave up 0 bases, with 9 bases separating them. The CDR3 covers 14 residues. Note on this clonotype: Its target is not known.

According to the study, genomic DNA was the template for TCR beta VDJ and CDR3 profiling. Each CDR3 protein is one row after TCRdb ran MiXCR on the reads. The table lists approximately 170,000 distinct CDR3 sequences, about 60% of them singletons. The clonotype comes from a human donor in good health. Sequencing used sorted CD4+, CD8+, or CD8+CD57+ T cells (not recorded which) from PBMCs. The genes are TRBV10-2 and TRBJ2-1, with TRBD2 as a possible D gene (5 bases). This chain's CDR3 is CASRERNSYNEQFF. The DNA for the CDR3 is TGCGCCAGCAGGGAGCGGAACTCCTACAATGAGCAGTTCTTC.